This section outlines one T cell receptor (beta chain) sequence together with its context. No antigen is known for it. Profiling that covered TCR beta VDJ and CDR3 relied on genomic DNA as its template. TCRdb re-called the reads with MiXCR, one entry per CDR3 protein. Here the sample spans fewer than 200,000 distinct CDR3 sequences, 55% to 75% being singletons. These data belong to a study of CD8+CD57+ T cells in acquired aplastic anemia. Study background: When averaged, DNA from sorted CD4+ and CD8+ cells came to approximately 3.2 ug. In CD4+ cells, healthy donors produced an average of about 10.8 million reads.

Study conclusions and caveats: The same twenty-nine CD8+ CDR3 sequences occurred in patients and in controls. No significant difference in CD8+ Simpson's diversity was found between patients and controls.

Trimming removed 4 bases from V and 6 bases from J; junction bases left unmatched: 8. The CDR3 loop spans 15 amino acids. Germline V gene data show CDR1 as SGHVS and CDR2 as FNYEAQ. This TCR was recovered from a human donor in good health. The specimen sequenced was sorted CD4+, CD8+, or CD8+CD57+ T cells (not recorded which) from PBMCs. The V and J genes are TRBV7-6 and TRBJ1-5, with 8 bases fitting TRBD1. The CDR3 DNA follows: TGTGCCAGCAGCTCCGGTACAGGGGGAGGTCAGCCCCAGCATTTT. Encoded protein: CASSSGTGGGQPQHF.